What follows are 29 T cell receptor beta chains derived from one specimen sequenced in a study of T cells expressing NK-cell markers. TCRdb re-called the 5' RACE reads and shows each CDR3 protein once, DNA omitted. The sample's table shows under 600,000 distinct CDR3 sequences. The sequenced sample consisted of blood T cells: a sorted CD56 or NKG2C T cell subset, CD4+ or CD8+ T cells, or bulk PBMC T cells (not recorded which). The receptors shown here come from a woman aged 45-60 years in good health.

V is TRBV20-1 and J is TRBJ2-1. The CDR3 has 13 amino acids. The germline CDR1 and CDR2 sequences are DFQATT and SNEGSKA (reference sequence). CDR3 in amino acids: CSASSESYNEQFF.

This chain joins TRBV4-1 and TRBJ2-5; lacking DNA, the TRBD1 call made by TCRdb goes unchecked. The germline gives CDR1 MGHRA, CDR2 YSYEKL. This CDR3 contains 14 residues. CDR3 amino acids: CASSPGHQQETQYF.

The rearrangement uses TRBV27 and TRBJ2-1; as DNA is missing, the TRBD2 call by TCRdb cannot be tested. This CDR3 is 19 amino acids long. Per the germline V gene, CDR1 is MNHEY and CDR2 is SMNVEV (reference sequence). Here the CDR3 reads CASRKGLAGRRGSYNEQFF.

The J gene is TRBJ2-7, the V gene TRBV5-1. CDR1 is SGHRS and CDR2 is YFSETQ in the germline V gene. The CDR3 has 14 amino acids. CDR3: CASSLEGISYEQYF.

The V and J genes are TRBV10-3 and TRBJ1-2; TCRdb proposes TRBD1, but this gene call is untestable without DNA. The length of the CDR3 is 12 residues. Germline values: CDR1 ENHRY, CDR2 SYGVKD. The CDR3 spells CAINPGAEGYTF.

The rearrangement uses TRBV19 and TRBJ2-1. The CDR3 extends over 14 amino acids. Per germline, CDR1 LNHDA and CDR2 SQIVND (reference sequence). CDR3 in amino acids: CASSIEVSYNEQFF.

The chain has TRBV5-1 and TRBJ2-5; the TCRdb D gene call, TRBD2, has no DNA to confirm it. This CDR3 comprises 14 residues. Germline V CDR1 and CDR2: SGHRS, YFSETQ. The CDR3 here is CASSFGIAPETQYF. The variable domain in full, completed from reference TRBV5-1 and TRBJ2-5, reads KAGVTQTPRYLIKTRGQQVTLSCSPISGHRSVSWYQQTPGQGLQFLFEYFSETQRNKGNFPGRFSGRQFSNSRSEMNVSTLELGDSALYLCASSFGIAPETQYFGPGTRLLVL.

This chain connects TRBV7-9 to TRBJ2-3; the D gene TCRdb calls, TRBD2, cannot be checked with no DNA. CDR1 SEHNR and CDR2 FQNEAQ come from the germline V gene (reference sequence). This CDR3 region has 13 residues. CDR3: CASLFPTSVEQYF.

V gene TRBV14 combines with J gene TRBJ2-3. Germline V CDR1 and CDR2: SGHDN, FVKESK. CDR3 length: 15 residues. CDR3 residues: CASSRIVANTDTQYF. Using reference TRBV14 and TRBJ2-3 for the parts outside the CDR3, the full variable domain is EAGVTQFPSHSVIEKGQTVTLRCDPISGHDNLYWYRRVMGKEIKFLLHFVKESKQDESGMPNNRFLAERTGGTYSTLKVQPAELEDSGVYFCASSRIVANTDTQYFGPGTRLTVL.

This chain connects TRBV14 to TRBJ2-7. CDR1 and CDR2 (germline): SGHDN, FVKESK. The length of the CDR3 is 13 residues. The CDR3: CASSQELVSQEYF.

The rearrangement uses TRBV5-1 and TRBJ2-3; the D gene TCRdb calls, TRBD2, cannot be checked with no DNA. The CDR3 loop spans 19 amino acids. CDR1 and CDR2 (germline): SGHRS, YFSETQ. The CDR3: CASSSGLAGGHRSTDTQYF. The entire variable domain, with the rest obtained from reference TRBV5-1 and TRBJ2-3, is as follows: KAGVTQTPRYLIKTRGQQVTLSCSPISGHRSVSWYQQTPGQGLQFLFEYFSETQRNKGNFPGRFSGRQFSNSRSEMNVSTLELGDSALYLCASSSGLAGGHRSTDTQYFGPGTRLTVL.

V and J are TRBV7-8 and TRBJ2-1; the D call of TRBD1 rests on TCRdb alone, since no DNA is present to check it. In germline, CDR1 is SGHVS, CDR2 FQNEAQ. The CDR3 loop spans 13 amino acids. CDR3 in amino acids: CASSNRQNNEQFF. Complete variable domain (other parts from reference TRBV7-8 and TRBJ2-1): GAGVSQSPRYKVAKRGQDVALRCDPISGHVSLFWYQQALGQGPEFLTYFQNEAQLDKSGLPSDRFFAERPEGSVSTLKIQRTQQEDSAVYLCASSNRQNNEQFFGPGTRLTVL.

The V gene is TRBV12-3 or TRBV12-4, the J gene TRBJ1-3. This CDR3 has 15 amino acids. CDR3 amino acids: CASSPRQISGNTIYF.

This chain uses TRBV14 with TRBJ1-2. This CDR3 is built from 13 residues. CDR1 is SGHDN and CDR2 is FVKESK in the germline V gene. The CDR3: CASSQDFSYGYTF.

The rearrangement joins TRBV3-1 to TRBJ2-3; TCRdb picks TRBD2, but there is no DNA to check that call. The germline gives CDR1 LGHDT, CDR2 YNNKEL (reference sequence). The CDR3 consists of 17 residues. CDR3 amino acids: CASSQGSGGRAGDTQYF.

This chain uses TRBV30 with TRBJ1-1. This CDR3 is 13 amino acids long. Germline lookup yields CDR1 GTSNPN and CDR2 SVGIG (reference sequence). The CDR3 loop is CAWTRAVVSEAFF.

The gene calls are TRBV5-1 and TRBJ1-1. This CDR3 is built from 15 residues. Germline CDR1 reads SGHRS; CDR2 reads YFSETQ. CDR3 amino acids: CASSLGTRLLPEAFF.

The chain combines TRBV12-3 or TRBV12-4 with TRBJ1-5; TCRdb's D gene call, TRBD1, goes unchecked for lack of DNA. The CDR3 covers 14 residues. This CDR3 reads CASRPGQGWQPQHF.

The V and J genes are TRBV7-8 and TRBJ2-1; the D call of TRBD2 rests on TCRdb alone, since no DNA is present to check it. Germline loops: CDR1 SGHVS, CDR2 FQNEAQ. The CDR3 runs to 15 residues. The CDR3 sequence is CASSPRLDWANEQFF.

The chain recombines TRBV11-2 with TRBJ2-5; TCRdb calls TRBD2, which cannot be checked without DNA. The V gene's germline CDR1 is SGHAT and CDR2 FQNNGV. This CDR3 is 15 amino acids long. CDR3 region: CASSLGSSGTETQYF.

This rearrangement joins TRBV29-1 to TRBJ1-2; TCRdb selects TRBD1, and the lack of DNA leaves this call unchecked. This CDR3 spans 12 amino acids. Germline CDR1 SQVTM, CDR2 ANQGSEA. The CDR3 spells CSVALGVRESAF.

J is TRBJ2-6 and V is TRBV5-1; the TCRdb call, TRBD1, lacks DNA for checking. Germline V gene data show CDR1 as SGHRS and CDR2 as YFSETQ. This CDR3 is built from 18 residues. CDR3: CASSLEGQLKTGANVLTF.

The rearrangement joins TRBV3-1 to TRBJ2-5. CDR1 LGHDT and CDR2 YNNKEL come from the germline V gene (reference sequence). CDR3 size: 14 residues. The CDR3 spells CASSRDGYQETQYF.

The rearrangement uses TRBV7-7 and TRBJ2-1; TCRdb names TRBD2, which stays unverified in the absence of DNA. CDR1 SSHAT and CDR2 FNYEAQ come from the germline V gene (reference sequence). This CDR3 has 16 amino acids. The CDR3 sequence is CASSISSGRSINEQFF.

The chain uses TRBV6-6 and TRBJ2-7. This CDR3 has 15 residues. The germline gives CDR1 MNHNY, CDR2 SVGAGI (reference sequence). CDR3 sequence: CASSYSKAGGYEQYF.

The V call is TRBV4-1, the J call TRBJ1-3. This CDR3 has 15 amino acids. The V gene's germline CDR1 is MGHRA and CDR2 YSYEKL. CDR3 loop: CASSQDDNSGNTIYF.

The chain combines TRBV29-1 with TRBJ2-4. In germline, CDR1 is SQVTM, CDR2 ANQGSEA. The length of the CDR3 is 14 residues. This chain's CDR3 is CSVAQSIAKNIQYF. Using reference TRBV29-1 and TRBJ2-4 for the parts outside the CDR3, the full variable domain is SAVISQKPSRDICQRGTSLTIQCQVDSQVTMMFWYRQQPGQSLTLIATANQGSEATYESGFVIDKFPISRPNLTFSTLTVSNMSPEDSSIYLCSVAQSIAKNIQYFGAGTRLSVL.

This chain connects TRBV30 to TRBJ2-7; TCRdb lists TRBD1, though no DNA is available to test this call. Per germline, CDR1 GTSNPN and CDR2 SVGIG (reference sequence). CDR3 length: 13 residues. The CDR3 loop reads CAWSPRTDYEQYF. The whole variable domain, remainder taken from reference TRBV30 and TRBJ2-7, is SQTIHQWPATLVQPVGSPLSLECTVEGTSNPNLYWYRQAAGRGLQLLFYSVGIGQISSEVPQNLSASRPQDRQFILSSKKLLLSDSGFYLCAWSPRTDYEQYFGPGTRLTVT.

The chain links TRBV15 to TRBJ2-7; checking the TCRdb D call of TRBD1 is not possible without DNA. The germline V gene encodes CDR1 LNHNV and CDR2 YYDKDF (reference sequence). The CDR3 covers 13 residues. CDR3 amino acids: CATRGQGNDEQYF.